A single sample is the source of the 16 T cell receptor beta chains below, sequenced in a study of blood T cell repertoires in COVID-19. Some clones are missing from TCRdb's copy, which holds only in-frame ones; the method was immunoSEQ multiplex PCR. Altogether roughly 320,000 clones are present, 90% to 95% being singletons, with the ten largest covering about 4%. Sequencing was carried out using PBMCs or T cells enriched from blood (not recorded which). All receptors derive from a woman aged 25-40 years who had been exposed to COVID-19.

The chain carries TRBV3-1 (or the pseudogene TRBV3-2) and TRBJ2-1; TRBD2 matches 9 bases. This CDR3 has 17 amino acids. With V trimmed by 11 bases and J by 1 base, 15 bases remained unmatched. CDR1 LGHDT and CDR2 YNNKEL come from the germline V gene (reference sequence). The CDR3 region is CAARGSGGTHSYNEQFF. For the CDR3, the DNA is TGTGCCGCCCGGGGGAGCGGGGGGACCCATTCCTACAATGAGCAGTTCTTC.

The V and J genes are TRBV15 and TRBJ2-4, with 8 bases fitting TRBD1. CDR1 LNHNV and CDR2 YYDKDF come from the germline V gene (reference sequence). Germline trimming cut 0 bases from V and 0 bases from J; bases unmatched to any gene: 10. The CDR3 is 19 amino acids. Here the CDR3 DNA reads TGTGCCACCAGCAGAGATCTTGGGGGACAGGAATTAGCCAAAAACATTCAGTACTTC. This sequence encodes CATSRDLGGQELAKNIQYF.

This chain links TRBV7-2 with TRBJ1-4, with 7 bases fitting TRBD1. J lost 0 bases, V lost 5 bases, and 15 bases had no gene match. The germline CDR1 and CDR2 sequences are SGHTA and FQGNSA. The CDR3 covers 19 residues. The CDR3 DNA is TGTGCCAGCAGCCCCACGACAGGGTCTCGTTATTCAACTAATGAAAAACTGTTTTTT. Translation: CASSPTTGSRYSTNEKLFF. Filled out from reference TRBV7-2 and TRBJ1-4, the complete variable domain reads GAGVSQSPSNKVTEKGKDVELRCDPISGHTALYWYRQSLGQGLEFLIYFQGNSAPDKSGLPSDRFSAERTGGSVSTLTIQRTQQEDSAVYLCASSPTTGSRYSTNEKLFFGSGTQLSVL.

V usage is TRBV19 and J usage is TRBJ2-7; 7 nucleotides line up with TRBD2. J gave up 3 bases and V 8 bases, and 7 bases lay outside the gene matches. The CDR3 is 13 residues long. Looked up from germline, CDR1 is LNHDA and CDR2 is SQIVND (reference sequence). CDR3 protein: CASARDYNYEQYF. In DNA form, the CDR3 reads TGTGCCAGTGCCCGGGACTACAACTACGAGCAGTACTTC.

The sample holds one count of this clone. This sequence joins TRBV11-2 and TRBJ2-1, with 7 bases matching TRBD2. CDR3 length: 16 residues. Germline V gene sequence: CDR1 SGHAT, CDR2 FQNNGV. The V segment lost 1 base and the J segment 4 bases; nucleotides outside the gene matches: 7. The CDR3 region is CASSLGTGLPYNEQFF. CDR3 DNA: TGTGCCAGCAGCTTAGGGACGGGACTACCTTACAATGAGCAGTTCTTC.

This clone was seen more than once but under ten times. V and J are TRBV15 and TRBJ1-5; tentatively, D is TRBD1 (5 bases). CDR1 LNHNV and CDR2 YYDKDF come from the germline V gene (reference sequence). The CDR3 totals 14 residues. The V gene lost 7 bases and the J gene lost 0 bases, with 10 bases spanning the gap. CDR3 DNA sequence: TGTGCCACCAAAGGGGTGGGTAGCAATCAGCCCCAGCATTTT. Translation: CATKGVGSNQPQHF.

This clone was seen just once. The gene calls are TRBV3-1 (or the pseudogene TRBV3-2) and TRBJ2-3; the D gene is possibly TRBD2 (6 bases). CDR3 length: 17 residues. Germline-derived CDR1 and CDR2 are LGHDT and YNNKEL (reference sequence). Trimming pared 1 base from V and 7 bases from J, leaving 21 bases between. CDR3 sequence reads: CASSQVGGLRGANTQYF. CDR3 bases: TGTGCCAGCAGCCAAGTCGGCGGACTACGAGGGGCTAATACGCAGTATTTT.

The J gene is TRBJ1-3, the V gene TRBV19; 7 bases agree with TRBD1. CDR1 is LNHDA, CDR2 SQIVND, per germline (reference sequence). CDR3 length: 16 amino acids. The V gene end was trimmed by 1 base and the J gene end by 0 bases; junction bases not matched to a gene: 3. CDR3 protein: CASSIGAGGSGNTIYF. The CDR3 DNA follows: TGTGCCAGTAGTATAGGGGCAGGGGGCTCTGGAAACACCATATATTTT.

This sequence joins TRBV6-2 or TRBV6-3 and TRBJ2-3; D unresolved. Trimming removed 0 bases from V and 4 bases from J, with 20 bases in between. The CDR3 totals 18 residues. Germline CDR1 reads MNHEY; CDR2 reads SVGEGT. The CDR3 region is CASSYSIRRSSNADTQYF. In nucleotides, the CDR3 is TGTGCCAGCAGTTACTCGATCCGCCGGTCAAGTAACGCAGATACGCAGTATTTT.

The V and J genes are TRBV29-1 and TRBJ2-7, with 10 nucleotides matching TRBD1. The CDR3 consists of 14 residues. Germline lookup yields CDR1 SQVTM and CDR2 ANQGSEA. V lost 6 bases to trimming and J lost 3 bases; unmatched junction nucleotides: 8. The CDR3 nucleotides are TGCAGCGTCGTACTCTGGACAGGGGGCTACGAGCAGTACTTC. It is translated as CSVVLWTGGYEQYF.

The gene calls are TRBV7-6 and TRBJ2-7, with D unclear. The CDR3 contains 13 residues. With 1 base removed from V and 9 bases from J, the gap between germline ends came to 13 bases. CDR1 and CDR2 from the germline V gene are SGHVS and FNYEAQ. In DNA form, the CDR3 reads TGTGCCAGCAGCTTAGGTTTCGGGTCCGGGCAGTACTTC. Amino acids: CASSLGFGSGQYF.

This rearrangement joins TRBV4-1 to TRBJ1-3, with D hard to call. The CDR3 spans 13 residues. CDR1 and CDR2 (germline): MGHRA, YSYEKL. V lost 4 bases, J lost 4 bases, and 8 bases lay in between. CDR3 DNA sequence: TGCGCCAGCAGCCCCATCGAGGGAAACACCATATATTTT. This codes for CASSPIEGNTIYF.

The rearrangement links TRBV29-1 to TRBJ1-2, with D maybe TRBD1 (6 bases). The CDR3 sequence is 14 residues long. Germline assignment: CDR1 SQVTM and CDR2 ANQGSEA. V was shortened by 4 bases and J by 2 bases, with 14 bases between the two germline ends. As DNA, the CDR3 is TGCAGCGTTGGGGCGAGGGGGATAAACTATGGCTACACCTTC. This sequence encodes CSVGARGINYGYTF.

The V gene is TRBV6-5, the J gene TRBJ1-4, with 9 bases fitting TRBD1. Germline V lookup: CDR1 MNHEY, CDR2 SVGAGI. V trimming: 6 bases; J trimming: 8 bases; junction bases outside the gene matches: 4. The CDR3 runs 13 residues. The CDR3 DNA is TGTGCCAGCAGAGGACAGGGGAGAGAAAAACTGTTTTTT. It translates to CASRGQGREKLFF.

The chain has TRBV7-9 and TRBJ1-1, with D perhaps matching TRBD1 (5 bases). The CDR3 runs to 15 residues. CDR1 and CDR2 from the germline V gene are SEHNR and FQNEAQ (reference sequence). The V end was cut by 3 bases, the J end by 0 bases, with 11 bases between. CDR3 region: CASSLPGLMNTEAFF. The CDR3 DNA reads TGTGCCAGCAGCTTGCCGGGACTTATGAACACTGAAGCTTTCTTT.

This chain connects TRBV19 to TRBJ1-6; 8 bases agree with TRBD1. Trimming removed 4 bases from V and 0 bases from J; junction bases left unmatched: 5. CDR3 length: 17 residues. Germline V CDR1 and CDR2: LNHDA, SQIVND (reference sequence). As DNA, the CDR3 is TGTGCCAGTAGTACCCAGGGGGCAATCTCCTATAATTCACCCCTCCACTTT. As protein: CASSTQGAISYNSPLHF.